The clone carrying this T cell receptor (beta chain) was recorded only once. This sample was taken from a study of blood T cell repertoires in COVID-19. Data came from immunoSEQ multiplex PCR; TCRdb stores just in-frame clones and leaves some out. The sample consists of under 250,000 clones, 80% to 90% of them appearing once. The V gene's germline CDR1 is SGHTA and CDR2 FQGNSA. The CDR3 has 15 residues. V was cut by 1 base and J by 6 bases, with 16 bases left in between. This chain links TRBV7-2 with TRBJ2-7; unclear D gene. The sequencing sample was made of PBMCs or T cells enriched from blood (not recorded which). The source is a middle-aged woman who had been exposed to COVID-19. The DNA for the CDR3 is TGTGCCAGCAGCTTAGATATGGGCAGTTACGGCGAGCAGTACTTC. Translating it yields CASSLDMGSYGEQYF.